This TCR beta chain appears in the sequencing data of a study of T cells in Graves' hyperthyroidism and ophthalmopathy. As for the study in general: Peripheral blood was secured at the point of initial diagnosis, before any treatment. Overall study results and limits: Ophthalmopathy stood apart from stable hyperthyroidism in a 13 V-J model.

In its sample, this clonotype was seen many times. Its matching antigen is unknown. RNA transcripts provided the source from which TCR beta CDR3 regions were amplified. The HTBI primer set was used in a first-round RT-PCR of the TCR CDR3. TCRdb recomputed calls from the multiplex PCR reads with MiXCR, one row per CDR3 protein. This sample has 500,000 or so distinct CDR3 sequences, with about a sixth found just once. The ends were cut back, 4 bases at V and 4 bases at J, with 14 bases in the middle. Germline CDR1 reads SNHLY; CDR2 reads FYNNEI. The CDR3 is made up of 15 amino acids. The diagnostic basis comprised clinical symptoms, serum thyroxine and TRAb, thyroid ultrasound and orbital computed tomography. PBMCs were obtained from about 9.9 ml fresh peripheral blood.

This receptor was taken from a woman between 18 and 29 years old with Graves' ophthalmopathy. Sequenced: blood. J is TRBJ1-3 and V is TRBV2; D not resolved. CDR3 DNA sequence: TGTGCCAGCAGTGGATTGGGAACCGCCGGAAACACCATATATTTT. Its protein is CASSGLGTAGNTIYF.